This entry lists 6 T cell receptor beta chains sequenced from one sample in a study of blood T cell repertoires in COVID-19. Clones were read by immunoSEQ multiplex PCR, and TCRdb kept only the in-frame ones, dropping some. The sample records 190,000 or so clones, about three quarters being singletons. The sample taken for sequencing was peripheral blood. These receptors were obtained from a woman aged 80 or over with active or convalescent COVID-19.

This rearrangement joins TRBV11-2 to TRBJ1-2; weak D call: TRBD1 (5 bases). CDR3 length: 16 amino acids. In germline, CDR1 is SGHAT, CDR2 FQNNGV. Trimming removed 5 bases from V and 9 bases from J, with 25 bases in between. CDR3 in amino acids: CASSPNTDSFGMSYTF. In nucleotides, the CDR3 is TGTGCCAGCAGCCCTAACACCGACAGTTTCGGTATGAGCTACACCTTC.

This rearrangement joins TRBV2 to TRBJ1-1; D remains ambiguous. Germline V CDR1 and CDR2: SNHLY, FYNNEI. CDR3 length: 13 amino acids. V lost 11 bases and J lost 1, with 14 bases in between. The CDR3: CAAQRVPNTEAFF. CDR3 DNA sequence: TGTGCCGCCCAGCGGGTCCCGAACACTGAAGCTTTCTTT.

The chain uses TRBV28 and TRBJ2-7; maybe TRBD1 (5 bases). The CDR3 extends over 12 amino acids. V lost 4 bases and J 3 bases, leaving 7 bases between the germline ends. CDR1 and CDR2 from the germline V gene are MDHEN and SYDVKM. The CDR3 sequence is CASSSRVYEQYF. The CDR3 DNA follows: TGTGCCAGCAGTTCCAGGGTCTACGAGCAGTACTTC.

The rearrangement uses TRBV1 and TRBJ2-7; the table names TRBD2, a call not compared with the DNA. TRBV1 is deemed a pseudogene. The CDR3 consists of 15 residues. CDR3 residues: CTSSQAPVEAYEQYF. The CDR3 DNA follows: TGCACCAGCAGCCAAGCTCCTGTAGAAGCGTACGAGCAGTACTTC.

The chain carries TRBV4-2 and TRBJ2-3, with 10 positions matching TRBD2. The CDR3 consists of 17 residues. With 2 bases clipped from V and 0 bases from J, the junction kept 5 bases outside the gene matches. The germline CDR1 and CDR2 sequences are LGHNA and YNFKEQ. The CDR3 protein is CASSQLAGGPSTDTQYF. CDR3 nucleotides: TGTGCCAGCAGCCAATTAGCGGGGGGCCCCAGCACAGATACGCAGTATTTT.

The chain links TRBV5-6 to TRBJ1-5; the D is unclear. Germline CDR1 SGHDT, CDR2 YYEEEE. The CDR3 runs to 15 residues. V lost 1 base, J lost 5 bases, and 13 bases lay in between. The CDR3 nucleotides are TGTGCCAGCAGCTTGCGGCCAGGTAGTGATCAGCCCCAGCATTTT. Translation gives CASSLRPGSDQPQHF.